This TCR beta chain was found in a study of blood T cell repertoires in COVID-19. The CDR3 spans 15 residues. Germline V lookup: CDR1 DFQATT, CDR2 SNEGSKA (reference sequence). The junction had 4 bases not matched to a gene; V was cut back by 3 bases and J by 2 bases. Individuals drawn from approximately 26 US areas were about 18 to 89 years old. Clinical histories supplied by participants themselves formed the basis of cohort assignment. Cohort 3 donors counted as recovered after two negative PCRs, clearance, or resolved symptoms. Per the authors' pipeline: Amplification with reference gene primers provided the estimates of nucleated cell counts. Clones were read by immunoSEQ multiplex PCR, and TCRdb kept only the in-frame ones, dropping some. The V and J calls and clone size come from that table; D and trimming were worked out from the DNA. Among under 200,000 clones listed, less than 90% were seen once.

The gene calls are TRBV20-1 and TRBJ2-3; TRBD2 agrees at 11 bases. The TCR comes from a woman aged 45-59 years who had recovered from COVID-19. Specimen: PBMCs or T cells enriched from blood (not recorded which). CDR3 nucleotide sequence: TGCAGTGCTAGTGGACTAGCGGGTTACACAGATACGCAGTATTTT. It is translated as CSASGLAGYTDTQYF.